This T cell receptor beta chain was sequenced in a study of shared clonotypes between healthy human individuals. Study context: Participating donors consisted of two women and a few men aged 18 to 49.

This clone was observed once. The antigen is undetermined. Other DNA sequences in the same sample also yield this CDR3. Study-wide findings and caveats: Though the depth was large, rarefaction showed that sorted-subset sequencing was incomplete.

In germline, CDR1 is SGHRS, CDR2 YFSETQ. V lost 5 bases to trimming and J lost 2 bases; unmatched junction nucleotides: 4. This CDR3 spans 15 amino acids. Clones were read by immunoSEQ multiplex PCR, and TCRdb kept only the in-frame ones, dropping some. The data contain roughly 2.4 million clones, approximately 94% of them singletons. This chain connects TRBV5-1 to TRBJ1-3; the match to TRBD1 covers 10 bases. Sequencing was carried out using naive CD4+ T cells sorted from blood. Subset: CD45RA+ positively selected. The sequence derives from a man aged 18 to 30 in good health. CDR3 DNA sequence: TGCGCCAGCAGTCCTGGGACAGGGGCTGGAAACACCATATATTTT. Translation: CASSPGTGAGNTIYF.